This TCR beta chain came from a study of CD8+ T cells in alopecia areata. Study-level information: The drug, oral tofacitinib, was given to treated patients at 5 to 10 mg twice daily.

Stated treatment: oral pan-JAK inhibitor, 5-10 mg twice daily. From alopecia areata patients, lesional scalp punch biopsies and peripheral blood were collected. The authors extracted RNA and reverse transcribed it into cDNA as the sequencing template. Assay used: immunoSEQ multiplex PCR; TCRdb lists only in-frame clones, some missing. This table has 120,000 or so clones, less than 75% appearing once. The CDR3 spans 13 residues. Germline V lookup: CDR1 SEHNR, CDR2 FQNEAQ (reference sequence). With 2 bases clipped from V and 6 bases from J, the junction kept 4 bases outside the gene matches. This clone has a handful of counts.

The chain uses TRBV7-9 and TRBJ2-7, with 7 nucleotides matching TRBD1. The sequenced sample was CD8+ T cells sorted from blood, obtained at week 4, from a patient treated with tofacitinib. The TCR was taken from a human donor with alopecia areata. The chain's CDR3 is CASSLTGVAEQYF. CDR3 in DNA: TGTGCCAGCAGCTTAACAGGGGTTGCCGAGCAGTACTTC.